This T cell receptor beta chain was sequenced in a study of T cell responses to AZD1222 COVID-19 vaccine. Study outcomes and limitations: Spike-spanning, vaccine-associated CD4 TCRs were dominant at 160-218 and 743-854. Donors were mostly white British, more females; clonal diversity possibly underestimated.

As for this clone: The antigen remains undetermined. Other DNA sequences of this sample code for an identical CDR3.

Libraries were prepared by immunoSEQ multiplex PCR; TCRdb keeps only in-frame clonotypes and omits some of them. Here the sample spans 150,000 to 170,000 clones, less than 90% being singletons. The V and J ends lost 2 bases and 6 bases, in that order; junction bases with no gene match: 2. Per the germline V gene, CDR1 is SGHRS and CDR2 is YFSETQ. The CDR3 runs 13 residues. This receptor was obtained from an adult in good health. The chain carries TRBV5-1 and TRBJ2-7; TRBD1 agrees at 10 bases. This specimen was peripheral blood, taken on day 0 of MenACWY control vaccination. The chain's CDR3 is CASSLGQGGEQYV. For the CDR3, the DNA is TGCGCCAGCAGCTTAGGACAGGGGGGCGAGCAGTACGTC.